Shown below are 17 T cell receptor beta chains from a single sample sequenced in a study of low-dose radiotherapy and immunotherapy resistance in tumors. Covering alpha and beta chains, TRAV- and TRBV-specific primers were used for the first-strand cDNA. With a V-primer adapter and a constant-region primer, TCRs were amplified for around 21 PCR cycles. In TCRdb, the reads were re-called with MiXCR into one record per CDR3 protein. The repertoire includes more than 15,000 distinct CDR3 sequences, around 70% of them detected once, and 5.5% to 6% sits in the top ten. These receptors all come from a human donor with advanced metastatic prostate, ovarian, gallbladder or colorectal cancer (not recorded which). This table probably holds off-target reads from a library built for another chain.

The chain uses TRBV28 and TRBJ1-5, with TRBD1 matching over 7 bases. The V and J ends lost 10 bases and 4 bases, in that order; junction bases with no gene match: 7. The V gene's germline CDR1 is MDHEN and CDR2 SYDVKM. The CDR3 contains 13 residues. The CDR3 here is CATQDRRNQPQHF. The CDR3 DNA sequence: TGTGCCACCCAGGACAGGAGAAATCAGCCCCAGCATTTT.

V gene TRBV7-9 combines with J gene TRBJ1-1; D call uncertain. Germline CDR1 reads SEHNR; CDR2 reads FQNEAQ (reference sequence). V was pared by 0 bases and J by 0 bases, with 8 bases between. The CDR3 covers 15 residues. CDR3 loop: CASSLAGPLNTEAFF. CDR3 in DNA: TGTGCCAGCAGCTTAGCGGGTCCGTTGAACACTGAAGCTTTCTTT.

The J gene is TRBJ2-3, the V gene TRBV7-2; 10 nucleotides line up with TRBD1. Germline V gives CDR1 SGHTA, CDR2 FQGNSA. With V trimmed by 1 base and J by 7 bases, 5 bases remained unmatched. The CDR3 extends over 15 amino acids. CDR3 protein: CASSLEPGQGNTQYF. The CDR3 DNA reads TGTGCCAGCAGCTTAGAGCCGGGACAGGGGAATACGCAGTATTTT.

The V call is TRBV5-1, the J call TRBJ2-1; D remains ambiguous. CDR3 length: 12 residues. Germline CDR1 reads SGHRS; CDR2 reads YFSETQ. Trimming left V 0 bases short and J 10 bases short, with 8 bases between. CDR3: CASSLGRSEQFF. Here the CDR3 DNA reads TGCGCCAGCAGCTTGGGAAGGTCGGAGCAGTTCTTC.

The chain couples TRBV6-1 to TRBJ2-3, with 7 bases fitting TRBD1. Trimming removed 7 bases from V and 1 base from J; junction bases left unmatched: 5. The V gene's germline CDR1 is MNHNS and CDR2 SASEGT. This CDR3 has 14 residues. This CDR3 reads CASTLDRGTDTQYF. The CDR3 nucleotides are TGTGCCAGCACCCTTGACAGGGGCACAGATACGCAGTATTTT.

CDR3 in amino acids: CAIRTSGGAVNEQFF. The CDR3 DNA follows: TGTGCCATCAGGACTAGCGGGGGGGCCGTAAATGAGCAGTTCTTC. The chain couples TRBV10-3 to TRBJ2-1; 14 nucleotides line up with TRBD2. Looked up from germline, CDR1 is ENHRY and CDR2 is SYGVKD. This CDR3 comprises 15 residues. V was pared by 6 bases and J by 7 bases, with 5 bases of the junction left unmatched.

J is TRBJ1-4 and V is TRBV18, with D hard to call. The germline CDR1 and CDR2 sequences are KGHSH and LQKENI. There are 15 residues in the CDR3. The V gene lost 0 bases and the J gene lost 7 bases, with 12 bases spanning the gap. The DNA of the CDR3 is TGTGCCAGCTCACCACCGAACTCAAGAGGTGAAAAACTGTTTTTT. Protein: CASSPPNSRGEKLFF.

This chain uses TRBV7-6 with TRBJ1-2; D not certain. This CDR3 comprises 14 residues. Germline CDR1 is SGHVS and CDR2 is FNYEAQ. Deletions cut 6 bases from V and 6 bases from J, with 17 bases between. The CDR3 protein is CASSPPSRTDGYTF. The CDR3 DNA reads as TGTGCCAGCAGTCCTCCCAGTCGAACCGATGGCTACACCTTC.

V is TRBV18 and J is TRBJ1-1; weak D call: TRBD1 (6 bases). Between the trimmed V and J ends, which lost 3 bases and 1 base, there was a span of 15 bases. Germline CDR1 and CDR2: KGHSH and LQKENI. This CDR3 is 16 amino acids long. The CDR3: CASSPNQGKANTEAFF. The DNA for the CDR3 is TGTGCCAGCTCACCGAACCAGGGGAAGGCGAACACTGAAGCTTTCTTT. Together with reference TRBV18 and TRBJ1-1, the CDR3 gives the full variable domain: NAGVMQNPRHLVRRRGQEARLRCSPMKGHSHVYWYRQLPEEGLKFMVYLQKENIIDESGMPKERFSAEFPKEGPSILRIQQVVRGDSAAYFCASSPNQGKANTEAFFGQGTRLTVV.

The chain carries TRBV6-8 and TRBJ2-1, with 9 bases identical to TRBD2. CDR3 length: 15 amino acids. Trimming removed 4 bases from V and 7 bases from J; junction bases left unmatched: 8. Germline V lookup: CDR1 MNHGY, CDR2 SAAAGT. Written as DNA, the CDR3 is TGTGCCAGCAGTTTTAAACCGGGACTAGCAAATGAGCAGTTCTTC. Amino acids: CASSFKPGLANEQFF.

The chain carries TRBV12-3 or TRBV12-4 and TRBJ2-7, with D perhaps matching TRBD2 (7 bases). V dropped 8 bases and J dropped 5 bases, with 16 bases sitting between them. This CDR3 comprises 13 residues. CDR3 loop: CASSRGGWDEQYF. The CDR3 DNA is TGTGCCAGCTCCCGCGGGGGCTGGGACGAGCAGTACTTC.

The chain employs TRBV5-4 and TRBJ2-6; 11 nucleotides match TRBD2. The CDR3 is 18 amino acids. The germline V gene has CDR1 SGHNT and CDR2 YYREEE (reference sequence). The junction had 6 bases not matched to a gene; V was cut back by 4 bases and J by 0 bases. CDR3 nucleotide sequence: TGTGCCAGCAGCCAAGGACTAGCGGGTCTCTCTGGGGCCAACGTCCTGACTTTC. This codes for CASSQGLAGLSGANVLTF.

The chain employs TRBV9 and TRBJ2-2, with 14 bases aligning to TRBD2. Unmatched junction bases numbered 3, after V lost 2 bases and J lost 6 bases. CDR1 is SGDLS and CDR2 is YYNGEE in the germline V gene. This CDR3 has 16 amino acids. CDR3 amino acids: CASSVGTSGSPGELFF. The CDR3 DNA follows: TGTGCCAGCAGCGTGGGGACTAGCGGGAGCCCCGGGGAGCTGTTTTTT.

This sequence joins TRBV19 and TRBJ2-1, with 13 bases matching TRBD2. Germline V gene data show CDR1 as LNHDA and CDR2 as SQIVND (reference sequence). Losses at the gene ends were 6 bases for V and 8 bases for J; bases not matched to a gene: 7. The CDR3 contains 15 residues. CDR3 in amino acids: CASRRGTSGMDEQFF. In DNA, the CDR3 is TGTGCCAGTAGGAGAGGGACTAGCGGGATGGATGAGCAGTTCTTC.

The chain recombines TRBV27 with TRBJ2-3; a possible D gene is TRBD1 (5 bases). The V end lost 5 bases, the J end lost 4 bases, and 22 bases lay between the germline ends. This CDR3 has 17 residues. The germline gives CDR1 MNHEY, CDR2 SMNVEV (reference sequence). CDR3: CASSPPPTGFFPDTQYF. CDR3 in DNA: TGTGCCAGCAGTCCGCCCCCCACAGGTTTTTTCCCAGATACGCAGTATTTT.

This clonotype was counted a few times. The V call is TRBV19, the J call TRBJ2-3; the D is unclear. V lost 3 bases, J lost 0 bases, and 4 bases lay in between. CDR1 LNHDA and CDR2 SQIVND come from the germline V gene (reference sequence). The CDR3 covers 13 residues. The CDR3, as DNA: TGTGCCAGTAGTATCCCAAGCACAGATACGCAGTATTTT. It encodes CASSIPSTDTQYF.

This clonotype was seen a handful of times. This rearrangement joins TRBV5-4 to TRBJ2-7; TRBD1 aligns across 9 bases. V shed 3 bases and J 3 bases; nucleotides not matched to a gene: 4. CDR1 SGHNT and CDR2 YYREEE come from the germline V gene (reference sequence). The CDR3 is 14 amino acids. CDR3 nucleotide sequence: TGTGCCAGCAGCTCCGGGACAGGGCTCTACGAGCAGTACTTC. This gives the protein CASSSGTGLYEQYF.